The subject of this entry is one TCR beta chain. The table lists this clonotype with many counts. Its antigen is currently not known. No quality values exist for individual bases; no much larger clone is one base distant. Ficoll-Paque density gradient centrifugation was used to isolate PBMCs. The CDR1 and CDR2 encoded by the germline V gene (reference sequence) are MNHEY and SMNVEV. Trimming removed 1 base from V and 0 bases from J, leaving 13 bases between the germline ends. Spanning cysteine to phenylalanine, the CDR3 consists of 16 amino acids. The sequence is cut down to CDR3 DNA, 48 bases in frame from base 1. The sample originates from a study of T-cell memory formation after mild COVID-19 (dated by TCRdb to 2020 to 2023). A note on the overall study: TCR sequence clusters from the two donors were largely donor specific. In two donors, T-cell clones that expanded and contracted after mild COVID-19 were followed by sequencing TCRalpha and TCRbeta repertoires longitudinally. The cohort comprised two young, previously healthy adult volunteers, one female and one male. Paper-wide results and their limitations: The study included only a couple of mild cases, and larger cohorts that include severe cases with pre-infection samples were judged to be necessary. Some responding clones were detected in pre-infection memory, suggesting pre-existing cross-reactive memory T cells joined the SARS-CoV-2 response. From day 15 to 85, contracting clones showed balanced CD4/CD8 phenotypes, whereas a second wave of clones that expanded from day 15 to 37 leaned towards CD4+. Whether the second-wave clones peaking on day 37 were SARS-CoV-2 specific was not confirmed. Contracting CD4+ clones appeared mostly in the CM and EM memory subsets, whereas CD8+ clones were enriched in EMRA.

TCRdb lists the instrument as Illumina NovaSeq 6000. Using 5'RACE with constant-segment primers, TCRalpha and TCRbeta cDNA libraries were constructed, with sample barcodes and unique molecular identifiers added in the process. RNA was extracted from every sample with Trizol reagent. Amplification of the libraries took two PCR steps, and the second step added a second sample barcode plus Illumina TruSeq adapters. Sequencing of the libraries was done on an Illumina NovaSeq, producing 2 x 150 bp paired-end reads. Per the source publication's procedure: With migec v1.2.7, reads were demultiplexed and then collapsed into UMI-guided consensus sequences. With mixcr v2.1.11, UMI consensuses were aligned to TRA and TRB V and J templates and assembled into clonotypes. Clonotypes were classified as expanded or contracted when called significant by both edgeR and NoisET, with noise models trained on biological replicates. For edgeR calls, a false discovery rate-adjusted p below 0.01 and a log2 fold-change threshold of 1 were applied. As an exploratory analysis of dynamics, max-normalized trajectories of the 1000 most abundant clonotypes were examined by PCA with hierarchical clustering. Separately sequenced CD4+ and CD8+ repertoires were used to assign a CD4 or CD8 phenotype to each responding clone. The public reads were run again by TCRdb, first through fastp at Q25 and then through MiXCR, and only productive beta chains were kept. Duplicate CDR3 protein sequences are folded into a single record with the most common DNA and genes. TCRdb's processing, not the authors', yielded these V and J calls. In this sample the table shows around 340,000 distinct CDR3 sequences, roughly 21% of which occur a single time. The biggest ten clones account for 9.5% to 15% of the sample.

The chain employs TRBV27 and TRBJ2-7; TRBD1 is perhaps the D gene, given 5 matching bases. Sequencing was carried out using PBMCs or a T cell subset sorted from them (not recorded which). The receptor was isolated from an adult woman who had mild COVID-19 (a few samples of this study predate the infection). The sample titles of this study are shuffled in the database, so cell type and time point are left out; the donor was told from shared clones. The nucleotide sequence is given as TGTGCCAGCAGTTTATATGGGGCGCGAAGCTCCTACGAGCAGTACTTC. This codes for CASSLYGARSSYEQYF.